These 9 T cell receptor beta chains were sequenced from one sample in a study of T-cell memory formation after mild COVID-19. TCRdb fed the 5' RACE reads into MiXCR, producing one record per CDR3 protein. The data contain over 70,000 distinct CDR3 sequences, roughly an eighth of them singletons. Sequences were obtained from PBMCs or a T cell subset sorted from them (not recorded which). These receptors originate from an adult woman who had mild COVID-19 (a few samples of this study predate the infection). Cell type and time point are not known.

The gene calls are TRBV7-9 and TRBJ2-7; D gene uncertain. V was shortened by 1 base and J by 2 bases, with 6 bases between the two germline ends. CDR1 and CDR2 (germline): SEHNR, FQNEAQ (reference sequence). The CDR3 runs 13 residues. In DNA form, the CDR3 reads TGTGCCAGCAGCTTAGTCACAACCTACGAGCAGTACTTC. Translation gives CASSLVTTYEQYF.

This clonotype was detected only a few times. V and J are TRBV11-2 and TRBJ1-5; D is unclear. V was clipped by 0 bases and J by 0 bases, with 12 bases between them. CDR1 is SGHAT, CDR2 FQNNGV, per germline. CDR3 length equals 17 residues. DNA of the CDR3: TGTGCCAGCAGCTTAGACGGGTTTGCCGATAGCAATCAGCCCCAGCATTTT. Translated, it gives CASSLDGFADSNQPQHF.

This clonotype has only a few counts. DNA of the CDR3: TGTGCCAGCAGTTACACCCGCTTTTCGGACGGGGAGCTGTTTTTT. Translated, it gives CASSYTRFSDGELFF. The chain has TRBV6-5 and TRBJ2-2; D unclear. Germline V gives CDR1 MNHEY, CDR2 SVGAGI. CDR3 length: 15 amino acids. The germline V and J ends were trimmed by 2 bases and 7 bases, with 14 bases remaining between them.

This clonotype has a handful of counts. This rearrangement joins TRBV9 to TRBJ1-2, with no clear D. The CDR3 extends over 14 amino acids. The germline V and J ends were trimmed by 0 bases and 4 bases, with 10 bases remaining between them. The germline V gene has CDR1 SGDLS and CDR2 YYNGEE. This CDR3 reads CASSVDGGPYGYTF. Here the CDR3 DNA reads TGTGCCAGCAGCGTAGATGGAGGGCCCTATGGCTACACCTTC.

This clonotype was seen repeatedly, ten times or more. The chain has TRBV7-6 and TRBJ1-1; D gene unclear. Germline lookup yields CDR1 SGHVS and CDR2 FNYEAQ. V lost 2 bases and J 1 base, leaving 5 bases between the germline ends. The CDR3 spans 13 residues. The CDR3 coding sequence is TGTGCCAGCAGCTTAACAGAGAACACTGAAGCTTTCTTT. Protein: CASSLTENTEAFF.

The chain recombines TRBV13 with TRBJ1-2; maybe TRBD1 (5 bases). The CDR3 sequence is 14 residues long. Looked up from germline, CDR1 is PRHDT and CDR2 is FYEKMQ (reference sequence). V was trimmed by 5 bases and J by 10 bases, leaving 20 bases between them. CDR3: CASSERQRLMDYTF. The CDR3 coding sequence is TGTGCCAGCAGCGAGAGACAGAGGCTTATGGACTACACCTTC.

This clonotype was picked up many times. The chain recombines TRBV6-2 or TRBV6-3 with TRBJ2-1; no firm D call. This CDR3 contains 13 residues. Trimming pared 4 bases from V and 7 bases from J, leaving 11 bases between. Germline values: CDR1 MNHEY, CDR2 SVGEGT. The CDR3 DNA follows: TGTGCCAGCAGTTTGCTAGAAAGGAATGAGCAGTTCTTC. Protein sequence: CASSLLERNEQFF.

The table lists this clonotype with a few counts. The chain uses TRBV6-6 and TRBJ2-5, with D perhaps TRBD1 or TRBD2 (5 bases each). Trimming removed 4 bases at V and 2 bases at J, with 17 bases between. The CDR3 has 16 residues. Germline V gene lookup returns CDR1 MNHNY and CDR2 SVGAGI (reference sequence). The CDR3, as DNA: TGTGCCAGCAGTTTTAGAGGAGGTGCAGGGCAAGAGACCCAGTACTTC. This codes for CASSFRGGAGQETQYF.

J is TRBJ1-1 and V is TRBV27, with TRBD1 matching 8 bases. V lost 2 bases, J lost 0 bases, and 11 bases stayed unmatched. This CDR3 has 18 residues. Germline V gives CDR1 MNHEY, CDR2 SMNVEV (reference sequence). CDR3 protein: CASSLTGGSLILNTEAFF. In nucleotides, the CDR3 is TGTGCCAGCAGTTTAACAGGGGGATCCCTCATCCTGAACACTGAAGCTTTCTTT.